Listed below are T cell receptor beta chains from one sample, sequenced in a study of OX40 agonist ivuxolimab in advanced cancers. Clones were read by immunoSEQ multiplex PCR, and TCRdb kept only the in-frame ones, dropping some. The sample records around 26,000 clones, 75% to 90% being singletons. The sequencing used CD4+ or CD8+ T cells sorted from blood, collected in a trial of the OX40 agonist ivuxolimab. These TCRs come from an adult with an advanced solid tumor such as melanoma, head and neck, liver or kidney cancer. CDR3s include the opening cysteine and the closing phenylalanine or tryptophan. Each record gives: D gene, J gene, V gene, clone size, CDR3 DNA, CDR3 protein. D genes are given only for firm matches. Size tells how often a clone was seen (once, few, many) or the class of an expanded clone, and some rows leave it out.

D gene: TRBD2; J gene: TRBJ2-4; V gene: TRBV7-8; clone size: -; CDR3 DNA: TGTGCCAGCAGCTCAGAACTAGCGACCACCCTCCGCCCGGGGGACATTCAGTACTTC; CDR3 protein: CASSSELATTLRPGDIQYF
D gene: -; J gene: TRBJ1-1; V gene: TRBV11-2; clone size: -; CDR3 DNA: TGTGCCAGCAGCCCTTTTGGGCAAAACACTGAAGCTTTCTTT; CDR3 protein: CASSPFGQNTEAFF
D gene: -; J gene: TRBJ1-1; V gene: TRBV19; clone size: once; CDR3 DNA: TGTGCCAGTAGTTTCAGGTGGCCTGAAGCTTTCTTT; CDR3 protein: CASSFRWPEAFF
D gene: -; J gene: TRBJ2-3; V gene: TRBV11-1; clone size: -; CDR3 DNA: TGTGCCAGCAGCTTGGGGACGCCCACAGATACGCAGTATTTT; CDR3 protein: CASSLGTPTDTQYF
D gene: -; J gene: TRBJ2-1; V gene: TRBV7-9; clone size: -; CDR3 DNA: TGTGCCAGCAGCCTCGGAGGTGATGAGCAGTTCTTC; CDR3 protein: CASSLGGDEQFF
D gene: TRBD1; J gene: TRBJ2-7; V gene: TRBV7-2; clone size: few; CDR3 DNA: TGTGCCAGCAGCTTTGACAGGGACTACGAGCAGTACTTC; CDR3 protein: CASSFDRDYEQYF
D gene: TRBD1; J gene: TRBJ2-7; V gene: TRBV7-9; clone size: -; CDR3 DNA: TGTGCCAGCAGCTTCGTTCCCGGGACAGGGACCGGCGAGCAGTACTTC; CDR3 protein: CASSFVPGTGTGEQYF
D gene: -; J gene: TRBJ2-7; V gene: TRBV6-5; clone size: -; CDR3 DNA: TGTGCCAGCAGCCACGGGGGGCCCTTCTACGAGCAGTACTTC; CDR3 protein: CASSHGGPFYEQYF
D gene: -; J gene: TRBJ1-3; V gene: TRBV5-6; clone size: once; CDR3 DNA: TGTGCCAGCAGCTTGGGCCGTCGCTCTGGAAACACCATATATTTT; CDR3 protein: CASSLGRRSGNTIYF
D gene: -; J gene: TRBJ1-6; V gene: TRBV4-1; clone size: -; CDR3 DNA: TGCGCCAGCAGCCAAGGGGGCAGGGGTGGTAATTCACCCCTCCACTTT; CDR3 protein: CASSQGGRGGNSPLHF
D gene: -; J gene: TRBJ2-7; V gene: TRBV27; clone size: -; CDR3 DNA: TGTGCCAGCAGTACAGGGACAGTGGGCAGGAGGAGCGGGAGTTACGAGCAGTACTTC; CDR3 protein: CASSTGTVGRRSGSYEQYF
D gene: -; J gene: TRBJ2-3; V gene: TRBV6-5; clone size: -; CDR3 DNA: TGTGCCAGCAGTTACTCGGGGGAGGGCACAGATACGCAGTATTTT; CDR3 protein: CASSYSGEGTDTQYF
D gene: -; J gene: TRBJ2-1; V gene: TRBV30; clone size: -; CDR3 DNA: TGTGCCTCCGACCGAGCGGCGGATGAGCAGTTCTTC; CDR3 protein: CASDRAADEQFF
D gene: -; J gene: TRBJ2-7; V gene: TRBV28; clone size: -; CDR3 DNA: TGTGCCAGCGCCCCACTTGTCTACGAGCAGTACTTC; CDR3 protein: CASAPLVYEQYF
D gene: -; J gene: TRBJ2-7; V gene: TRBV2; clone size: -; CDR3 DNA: TGTGCCATCCACGAGCAGTACTTC; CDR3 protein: CAIHEQYF
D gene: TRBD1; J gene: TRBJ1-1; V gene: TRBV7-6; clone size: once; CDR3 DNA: TGTGCCAGCAGCTTAGACCTAGTGACAGGGATGAACACTGAAGCTTTCTTT; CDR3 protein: CASSLDLVTGMNTEAFF
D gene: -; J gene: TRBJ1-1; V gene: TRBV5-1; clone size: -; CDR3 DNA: TGCGCCAGCAGCTTGCTCGGGGAAAATGAAGCTTTCTTT; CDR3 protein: CASSLLGENEAFF
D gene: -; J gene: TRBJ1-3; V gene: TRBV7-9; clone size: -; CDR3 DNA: TGTGCCACGGCCGGGAGGATGGGGGATTTGAGTGGCTCTGGAAACACCATATATTTT; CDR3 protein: CATAGRMGDLSGSGNTIYF
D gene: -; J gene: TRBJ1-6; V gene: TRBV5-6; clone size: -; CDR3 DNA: TGTGCCAGCAGCTTGTTCCGAAAAGGGAATTCACCCCTCCACTTT; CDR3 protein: CASSLFRKGNSPLHF
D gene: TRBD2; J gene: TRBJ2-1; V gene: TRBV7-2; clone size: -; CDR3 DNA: TGTGCCAGCAGCTTAACGACTAGCGGTTCCTACAATGAGCAGTTCTTC; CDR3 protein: CASSLTTSGSYNEQFF
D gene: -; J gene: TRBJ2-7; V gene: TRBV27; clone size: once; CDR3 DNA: TGTGCCAGCAGTTTAGTCGGAGGAGGTGGCGAGCAGTACTTC; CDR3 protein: CASSLVGGGGEQYF
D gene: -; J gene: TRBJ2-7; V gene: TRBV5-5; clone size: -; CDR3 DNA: TGTGCCAGCAGCGGGGGGACAGCCTACGAGCAGTACTTC; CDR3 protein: CASSGGTAYEQYF
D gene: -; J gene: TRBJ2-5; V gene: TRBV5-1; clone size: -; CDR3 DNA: TGCGCCAGCAGCTTCGTGGGGATTCAAGAGACCCAGTACTTC; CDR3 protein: CASSFVGIQETQYF
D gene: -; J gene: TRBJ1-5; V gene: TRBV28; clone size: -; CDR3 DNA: TGTGCCAGCAGTTCTCAGCCCCAGCATTTT; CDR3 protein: CASSSQPQHF
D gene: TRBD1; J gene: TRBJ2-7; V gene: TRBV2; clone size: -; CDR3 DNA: TGTGCCAGCAGTGGAGGGACAGGTTACACCTACGAGCAGTACTTC; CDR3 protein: CASSGGTGYTYEQYF
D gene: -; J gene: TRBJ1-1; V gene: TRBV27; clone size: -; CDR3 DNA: TGTGCCAGCAGCCGCGGGGGCGCAAACACTGAAGCTTTCTTT; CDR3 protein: CASSRGGANTEAFF
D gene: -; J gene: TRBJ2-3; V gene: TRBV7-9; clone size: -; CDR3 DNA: TGTGCCAGCAGCTCGACAAGGGATACGCAGTATTTT; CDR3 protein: CASSSTRDTQYF
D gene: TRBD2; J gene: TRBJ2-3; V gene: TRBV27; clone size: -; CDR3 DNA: TGTGCCAGCAATTCAGGGACTAGCGGGAAGGGTACGCAGTATTTT; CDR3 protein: CASNSGTSGKGTQYF
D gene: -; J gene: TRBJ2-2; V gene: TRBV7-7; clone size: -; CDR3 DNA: TGTGCTAGCAGCTTATGGGAGTTCGGCACCGGGGAGCTGTTTTTT; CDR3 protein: CASSLWEFGTGELFF
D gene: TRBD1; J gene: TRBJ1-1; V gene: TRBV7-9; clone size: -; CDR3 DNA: TGTGCCAGCAGCCTGGGGCAGGGGGTTCGTTTTGAAGCTTTCTTT; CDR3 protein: CASSLGQGVRFEAFF
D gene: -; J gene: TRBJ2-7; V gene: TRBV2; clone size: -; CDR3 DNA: TGTGCCAGCAGTGCCCCCGGGGCCCAGGCGTGGGGCGAGCAGTACTTC; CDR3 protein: CASSAPGAQAWGEQYF
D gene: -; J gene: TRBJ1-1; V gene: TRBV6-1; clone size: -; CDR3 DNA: TGTGCCAGCAGTGCTAGCCCCATGAACACTGAAGCTTTCTTT; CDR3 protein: CASSASPMNTEAFF
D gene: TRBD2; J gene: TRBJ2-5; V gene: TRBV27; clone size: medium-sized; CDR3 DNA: TGTGCCAGCAGTTTACGAGGTAGCGGGGGACAAGAGACCCAGTACTTC; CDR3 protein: CASSLRGSGGQETQYF
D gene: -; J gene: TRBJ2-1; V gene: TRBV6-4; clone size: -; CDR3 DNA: TGTGCCAGCAGTGACTCTAGCAACAATGAGCAGTTCTTC; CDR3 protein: CASSDSSNNEQFF
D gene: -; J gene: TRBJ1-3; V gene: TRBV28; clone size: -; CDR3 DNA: TGTGCCAGCAGCCCTCTAAGCGGGCTTACTGGAAACACCATATATTTT; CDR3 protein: CASSPLSGLTGNTIYF
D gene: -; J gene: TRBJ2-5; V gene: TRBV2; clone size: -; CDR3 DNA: TGTGCCAGCAGTGAAGGGGTAGTAGGGGGAGAGACCCAGTACTTC; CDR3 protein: CASSEGVVGGETQYF
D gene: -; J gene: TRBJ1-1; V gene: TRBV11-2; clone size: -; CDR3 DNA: TGTGCCAGCAGCTTACGGTACAGGACTGAAGCTTTCTTT; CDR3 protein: CASSLRYRTEAFF
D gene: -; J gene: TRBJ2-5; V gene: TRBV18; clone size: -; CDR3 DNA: TGTGCCAGCTCACCAGACAGAGAACTACAAGAGACCCAGTACTTC; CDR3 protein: CASSPDRELQETQYF
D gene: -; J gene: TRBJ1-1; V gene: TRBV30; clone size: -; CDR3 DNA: TGTGCCTGGAGTGTACGTAGCACTGAAGCTTTCTTT; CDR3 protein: CAWSVRSTEAFF
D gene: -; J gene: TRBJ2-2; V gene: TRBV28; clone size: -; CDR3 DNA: TGTGCCAGCAGACCCCTAGCGAACACCGGGGAGCTGTTTTTT; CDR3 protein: CASRPLANTGELFF
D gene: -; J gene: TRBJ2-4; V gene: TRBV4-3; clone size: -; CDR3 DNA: TGCGCCAGCAGCCAAGATCCCCCAGGGGAGGGAAACATTCAGTACTTC; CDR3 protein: CASSQDPPGEGNIQYF
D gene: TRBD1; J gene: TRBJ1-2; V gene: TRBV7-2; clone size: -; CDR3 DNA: TGTGCCAGCAGCCCACAGGGGTACTATGGCTACACCTTC; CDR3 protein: CASSPQGYYGYTF
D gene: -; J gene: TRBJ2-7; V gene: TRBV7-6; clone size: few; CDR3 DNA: TGTGCCAGCAGCGAAGGAGGACAGCCGGCCTACGAGCAGTACTTC; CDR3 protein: CASSEGGQPAYEQYF
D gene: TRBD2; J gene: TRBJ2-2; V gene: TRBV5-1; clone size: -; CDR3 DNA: TGCGCCAGCAGCTTGTGGGGGGGAAACACCGGGGAGCTGTTTTTT; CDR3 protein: CASSLWGGNTGELFF
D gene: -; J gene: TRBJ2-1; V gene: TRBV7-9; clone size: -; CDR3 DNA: TGTGCCAGCAGCCCTTCAAATGAGCAGTTCTTC; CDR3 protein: CASSPSNEQFF
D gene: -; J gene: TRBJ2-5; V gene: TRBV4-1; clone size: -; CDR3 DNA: TGCGCCAGCAGCCAAGATCCTTGGCAGCAAGAGACCCAGTACTTC; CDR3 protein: CASSQDPWQQETQYF
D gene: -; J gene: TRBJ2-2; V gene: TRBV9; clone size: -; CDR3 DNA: TGTGCCAGCAGCGTAATCGGGAACACCGGGGAGCTGTTTTTT; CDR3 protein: CASSVIGNTGELFF
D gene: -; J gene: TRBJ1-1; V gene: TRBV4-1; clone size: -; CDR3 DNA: TGCGCCAGCAGGGAAGCTGGCACTGAAGCTTTCTTT; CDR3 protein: CASREAGTEAFF
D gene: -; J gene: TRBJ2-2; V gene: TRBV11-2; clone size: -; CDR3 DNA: TGTGCCAGCAGCCAAGAGACGAACACCGGGGAGCTGTTTTTT; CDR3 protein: CASSQETNTGELFF
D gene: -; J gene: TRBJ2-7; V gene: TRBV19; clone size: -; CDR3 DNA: TGTGCCAGTAGTATAGCAACCGCCTACGAGCAGTACTTC; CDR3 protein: CASSIATAYEQYF
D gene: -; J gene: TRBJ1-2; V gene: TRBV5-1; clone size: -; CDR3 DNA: TGCGCCAGCAGCTCCGGACCGAATGGCTACACCTTC; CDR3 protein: CASSSGPNGYTF
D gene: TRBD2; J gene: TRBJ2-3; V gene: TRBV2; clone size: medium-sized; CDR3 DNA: TGTGCCAGCAGTTCCGGGACTAGGACAGATACGCAGTATTTT; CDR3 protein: CASSSGTRTDTQYF
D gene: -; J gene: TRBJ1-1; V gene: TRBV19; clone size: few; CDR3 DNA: TGTGCCAGTAGACCAGGTGACAGAAGCACTGAAGCTTTCTTT; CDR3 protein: CASRPGDRSTEAFF